Sequencing of this T cell receptor beta chain was carried out in a study of control samples from healthy donors and cancer patients (dated by TCRdb to 2020 to 2021). The library relied on the immunoSEQ multiplex PCR assay. TCRdb limited this immuneACCESS table to in-frame rearrangements with V and J called. A share of clones is missing; checked studies link under half to unresolved V genes, and the rest is unexplained. The sample records almost 85,000 clones, approximately 80% of which are singletons. The top ten hold more than 9% of the sample. A note on this clone: Its antigen is not yet known. No base quality information exists; no much larger clone differs at one position.

CDR1 KGHSH and CDR2 LQKENI were looked up in the germline V gene. Taken from cysteine to phenylalanine, the CDR3 has 13 residues. The DNA shown is the 39-base CDR3, in frame from base 1. V loses 5 bases, J loses 5 bases, and the germline ends lie 12 bases apart. The sequence is built from TRBV18 and TRBJ1-1; the D gene is possibly TRBD1, with 6 bases matching. The sequenced sample consisted of PBMCs. The TCR originated in a man in his fifties or sixties with head and neck cancer. The bases are TGTGCCAGCTCAACCCGACAGGAAACTGAAGCTTTCTTT. Translated, this is CASSTRQETEAFF.